Shown below are 15 T cell receptor beta chains from a single sample sequenced in a study of T cell changes during pregnancy in multiple sclerosis (dated by TCRdb to between 2018 and 2021). The library was built by means of the immunoSEQ multiplex PCR assay. Not all clones reach the TCRdb copy of this immuneACCESS table, which keeps in-frame sequences only. Checked studies attribute under half of the gap to unresolved V genes and leave the rest unexplained. For this sample there are tens of thousands of clones; 91% appear just once. The top ten constitute 5.3% of the sample. This sample comprised CD8+ T cells from peripheral blood mononuclear cells, obtained before pregnancy. All receptors derive from a female donor with multiple sclerosis, enrolled in a pregnancy study.

This sequence joins TRBV29-1 and TRBJ2-1; D is possibly TRBD1 (6 bases). The V gene lost 3 bases and the J gene lost 2 bases, with 11 bases spanning the gap. Germline V gene data show CDR1 as SQVTM and CDR2 as ANQGSEA. This CDR3 is built from 14 residues. CDR3: CSVEADSTYNEQFF. Written as DNA, the CDR3 is TGCAGCGTTGAGGCGGACAGTACCTACAATGAGCAGTTCTTC.

J is TRBJ2-1 and V is TRBV7-8, with 13 bases lining up with TRBD2. CDR1 is SGHVS and CDR2 is FQNEAQ in the germline V gene. The junction had 7 bases not matched to a gene; V was cut back by 5 bases and J by 0 bases. The length of the CDR3 is 18 residues. This chain's CDR3 is CASSPGLAGESSYNEQFF. CDR3 nucleotide sequence: TGTGCCAGCAGCCCTGGACTAGCGGGGGAGAGCTCCTACAATGAGCAGTTCTTC. Filled out from reference TRBV7-8 and TRBJ2-1, the complete variable domain reads GAGVSQSPRYKVAKRGQDVALRCDPISGHVSLFWYQQALGQGPEFLTYFQNEAQLDKSGLPSDRFFAERPEGSVSTLKIQRTQQEDSAVYLCASSPGLAGESSYNEQFFGPGTRLTVL.

A few counts support this clone. The chain employs TRBV7-9 and TRBJ2-2; no clear D. The CDR3 covers 14 residues. Trimming took 1 base from V and 4 from J, leaving 7 bases between them. Germline CDR1 reads SEHNR; CDR2 reads FQNEAQ (reference sequence). The CDR3 region has the DNA TGTGCCAGCAGCTTAGTCCGGAGCACCGGGGAGCTGTTTTTT. It specifies CASSLVRSTGELFF. The entire variable domain, with the rest obtained from reference TRBV7-9 and TRBJ2-2, is as follows: DTGVSQNPRHKITKRGQNVTFRCDPISEHNRLYWYRQTLGQGPEFLTYFQNEAQLEKSRLLSDRFSAERPKGSFSTLEIQRTEQGDSAMYLCASSLVRSTGELFFGEGSRLTVL.

V is TRBV2 and J is TRBJ2-1; D is uncertain. V was cut by 3 bases and J by 4 bases, with 7 bases left in between. This CDR3 region has 13 residues. Germline assignment: CDR1 SNHLY and CDR2 FYNNEI. CDR3 in DNA: TGTGCCAGCAGTGACGCGAGATACAATGAGCAGTTCTTC. Amino acids: CASSDARYNEQFF.

The chain carries TRBV5-6 and TRBJ1-2; D is possibly TRBD1 (5 bases). Trimming stripped 4 bases from V and 4 bases from J, with 11 bases between. In germline, CDR1 is SGHDT, CDR2 YYEEEE. The CDR3 spans 13 residues. Here the CDR3 reads CASSPGLGYGYTF. For the CDR3, the DNA is TGTGCCAGCAGCCCAGGGCTGGGCTATGGCTACACCTTC.

The chain combines TRBV9 with TRBJ1-4; possible D gene TRBD1, 5 bases. Trimming removed 4 bases from V and 8 bases from J, with 15 bases in between. Per germline, CDR1 SGDLS and CDR2 YYNGEE. This CDR3 contains 14 residues. CDR3: CASSRLTGDEKLFF. The CDR3, as DNA: TGTGCCAGCAGCCGACTTACAGGAGACGAAAAACTGTTTTTT.

The V gene is TRBV5-1, the J gene TRBJ1-4, with 9 bases fitting TRBD1. V lost 2 bases and J lost 4; bases outside the gene matches: 6. Germline CDR1 is SGHRS and CDR2 is YFSETQ. There are 16 residues in the CDR3. CDR3 protein: CASSFRGQGNNEKLFF. CDR3 bases: TGCGCCAGCAGCTTCCGTGGACAGGGGAATAATGAAAAACTGTTTTTT.

This chain joins TRBV19 and TRBJ1-1, with 10 bases identical to TRBD1. Unmatched junction bases numbered 5, after V lost 4 bases and J lost 3 bases. Germline CDR1 reads LNHDA; CDR2 reads SQIVND (reference sequence). The CDR3 is made up of 15 amino acids. In nucleotides, the CDR3 is TGTGCCAGTAGTAATTGGGACAGGGGATACACTGAAGCTTTCTTT. Amino acids: CASSNWDRGYTEAFF.

V is TRBV5-1 and J is TRBJ1-3, with D hard to call. V was trimmed by 0 bases and J by 4 bases, leaving 11 bases between them. CDR1 is SGHRS and CDR2 is YFSETQ in the germline V gene. The CDR3 length is 15 residues. Here the CDR3 reads CASSLGTGGGNTIYF. For the CDR3, the DNA is TGCGCCAGCAGCTTGGGGACGGGAGGAGGAAACACCATATATTTT.

This chain joins TRBV4-1 and TRBJ2-7; 7 bases match TRBD2. V gave up 9 bases and J gave up 7 bases; unmatched junction bases: 9. The CDR3 covers 12 residues. Germline CDR1 MGHRA, CDR2 YSYEKL. As DNA, the CDR3 is TGCGCCAGTATGGGGGGGGATGAGGAGCAGTACTTC. As protein: CASMGGDEEQYF.

This clone occurred once. The chain employs TRBV13 and TRBJ1-1; D remains ambiguous. This CDR3 contains 14 residues. The V and J ends lost 1 base and 0 bases respectively, with 6 bases between them. Germline V gives CDR1 PRHDT, CDR2 FYEKMQ (reference sequence). The CDR3 loop reads CASSLAKLNTEAFF. The CDR3 region has the DNA TGTGCCAGCAGCTTAGCTAAGTTGAACACTGAAGCTTTCTTT. Full variable domain (remainder filled in from reference TRBV13 and TRBJ1-1): AAGVIQSPRHLIKEKRETATLKCYPIPRHDTVYWYQQGPGQDPQFLISFYEKMQSDKGSIPDRFSAQQFSDYHSELNMSSLELGDSALYFCASSLAKLNTEAFFGQGTRLTVV.

There are a few counts of this clone. Additional DNA sequences in this sample encode the identical CDR3. The chain combines TRBV4-1 with TRBJ2-7; 9 positions match TRBD1. Germline CDR1 MGHRA, CDR2 YSYEKL. V was pared by 1 base and J by 4 bases, with 5 bases of the junction left unmatched. CDR3 length equals 15 residues. The CDR3 DNA reads TGCGCCAGCAGCCAAGTCGGACAGGGGCTATACGAGCAGTACTTC. Its translation: CASSQVGQGLYEQYF.

The chain is built from TRBV7-2 and TRBJ2-7, with a possible D match to TRBD2 (6 bases). This CDR3 is built from 16 residues. V lost 1 base and J lost 0, with 13 bases in between. Germline CDR1 is SGHTA and CDR2 is FQGNSA. CDR3 region: CASSLVGGVSSYEQYF. As DNA, the CDR3 is TGTGCCAGCAGCTTAGTTGGCGGGGTAAGCTCCTACGAGCAGTACTTC.

The V gene is TRBV5-6, the J gene TRBJ2-7; possibly TRBD1 for D (5 bases). The germline CDR1 and CDR2 sequences are SGHDT and YYEEEE. Trimming stripped 1 base from V and 1 base from J, with 12 bases between. The CDR3 is 15 residues long. The CDR3 here is CASSLWTSRSYEQYF. The DNA for the CDR3 is TGTGCCAGCAGCTTGTGGACAAGCCGATCCTACGAGCAGTACTTC.

The rearrangement uses TRBV9 and TRBJ2-7, with D possibly matching TRBD2 (6 bases). CDR1 is SGDLS, CDR2 YYNGEE, per germline. This CDR3 region has 14 residues. Trimming pared 2 bases from V and 6 bases from J, leaving 15 bases between. CDR3 residues: CASSVHTVGGEQYF. CDR3 in DNA: TGTGCCAGCAGCGTCCATACCGTCGGGGGCGAGCAGTACTTC. Full variable domain (missing parts from reference TRBV9 and TRBJ2-7): DSGVTQTPKHLITATGQRVTLRCSPRSGDLSVYWYQQSLDQGLQFLIQYYNGEERAKGNILERFSAQQFPDLHSELNLSSLELGDSALYFCASSVHTVGGEQYFGPGTRLTVT.